This TCR beta chain was found in a study of blood T cell repertoires in COVID-19. The V gene's germline CDR1 is SGHRS and CDR2 YFSETQ. Trimming cost V 4 bases and J 6 bases; bases outside gene matches: 8. The CDR3 runs to 15 residues. This clone has just one count. Sequencing was performed with immunoSEQ multiplex PCR; in TCRdb, only in-frame clones are kept and a portion is missing. The table records hundreds of thousands of clones, around 87% of them present only once. The sample consisted of PBMCs or T cells enriched from blood (not recorded which). The sequence derives from a woman between 18 and 29 years old with acute COVID-19. The rearrangement links TRBV5-1 to TRBJ2-1, with TRBD1 matching 9 bases. CDR3 protein: CASSQWTGVGNEQFF. In DNA, the CDR3 is TGCGCCAGCAGCCAGTGGACAGGGGTTGGCAATGAGCAGTTCTTC.